The present T cell receptor beta chain was sequenced within a study of shared clonotypes between healthy human individuals. Study summary: The plates for each donor numbered three CD4 naive, three CD4 memory, two CD8 naive and one CD8 memory.

Germline values: CDR1 SGDLS, CDR2 YYNGEE. The CDR3 has 15 amino acids. After removal of 4 bases from V and 6 bases from J, the junction contained 10 bases not matched to a gene. Naivety among CD8 cells was defined by CD45RO negativity and positive CCR7 selection, thereby excluding terminally differentiated effector memory CD45RA+ cells. Repertoires were generated with immunoSEQ multiplex PCR, while TCRdb's copy carries only in-frame clones and drops some. The repertoire holds about 800,000 clones, with just over 95% as singletons. The sequenced material came from naive CD8+ T cells sorted from blood. The TCR was taken from a man under 40 in good health. This chain links TRBV9 with TRBJ2-1; 7 positions agree with TRBD2. The CDR3 DNA follows: TGTGCCAGCAGCCCGCGGGAGAACCCCCTCAATGAGCAGTTCTTC. It translates to CASSPRENPLNEQFF.